This TCR beta chain was sequenced in a study of blood T cell repertoires in COVID-19. As for the study in general: Spain, Italy and the United States supplied samples that represented acute and convalescent COVID-19. T cells, B-cell-depleted T cells, or PBMCs provided the cDNA or gDNA that served as material.

There are 13 residues in the CDR3. Germline V CDR1 and CDR2: PRHDT, FYEKMQ (reference sequence). Trimming took off 5 bases at V and 4 bases at J, with 9 bases between the two ends. The age range of participants was about 18 to 95 years, with residence in some 25 US areas. In the original processing: For nucleated cells, counts were estimated from reference gene primer amplification. TCRdb's copy holds only in-frame clones and misses some; the assay was immunoSEQ multiplex PCR. V, J and clone size derive from that table, while D and trimming were established from the DNA sequence. The sample has 150,000 or so clones, about 90% seen once.

This sequence was found in a woman in her forties who had been exposed to COVID-19. Source material: PBMCs or T cells enriched from blood (not recorded which). V usage is TRBV13 and J usage is TRBJ1-5, with no clear D. The CDR3 nucleotides are TGTGCCAGCAGCACGACACCTAATCAGCCCCAGCATTTT. Residues: CASSTTPNQPQHF. Full variable domain (outside the CDR3, taken from reference TRBV13 and TRBJ1-5): AAGVIQSPRHLIKEKRETATLKCYPIPRHDTVYWYQQGPGQDPQFLISFYEKMQSDKGSIPDRFSAQQFSDYHSELNMSSLELGDSALYFCASSTTPNQPQHFGDGTRLSIL.